This T cell receptor beta chain originates from a study of vaccination effects on CD4 cells after COVID-19. Notes on this clone: Its antigen is as yet unknown.

Antigen-specific CD4+ T cells were expanded (with viral peptide pools) by the ViraFEST assay ahead of sequencing. With more than 9 days of culture completed, CD4+ T cells were isolated. Sequencing was performed with immunoSEQ multiplex PCR; in TCRdb, only in-frame clones are kept and a portion is missing. Among approximately 54,000 clones, roughly 80% were seen once, and the ten largest hold approximately 2.4%. This CDR3 region has 14 residues. J gave up 3 bases and V 1 base, and 0 bases lay outside the gene matches. From germline, CDR1 is LNHDA and CDR2 SQIVND (reference sequence). Sample: CD4+ T cells from PBMCs cultured with HCoV-229E spike peptides, taken before COVID-19 vaccination. This sequence originates from a human donor who received a COVID-19 vaccine. J is TRBJ2-5 and V is TRBV19; TRBD1 agrees at 9 bases. The CDR3 sequence: CASSIGQGEETQYF. CDR3 nucleotides: TGTGCCAGTAGTATAGGACAGGGGGAAGAGACCCAGTACTTC.